The rows below give T cell receptor beta chains drawn from one sample of a study of blood T cell repertoires in COVID-19. The data were produced by immunoSEQ multiplex PCR, yet TCRdb's version contains in-frame clones alone and is incomplete. In the table there are about 24,000 clones, more than 75% of which are singletons. The sample consisted of peripheral blood. Receptors were obtained from a human donor in a cohort sampled during active COVID-19. CDR3s include the opening cysteine and the closing phenylalanine or tryptophan. A D gene is named only where the DNA matches it firmly. A clone size is listed for some rows: how often the clone was seen (once, few, many), or a class if it is expanded.

clone_size	v_call	d_call	j_call	cdr3_aa	cdr3_nt
NA	TRBV7-2	TRBD2	TRBJ2-7	CASSQIAGASGALGEQYF	TGTGCCAGCAGCCAAATCGCCGGGGCTAGCGGGGCCCTCGGCGAGCAGTACTTC
few	TRBV2	TRBD1	TRBJ1-5	CASRVQGAQPQHF	TGTGCCAGCAGGGTACAGGGGGCTCAGCCCCAGCATTTT
NA	TRBV27	TRBD2	TRBJ2-3	CASSLLPTSGGVGDTQYF	TGTGCCAGCAGTTTATTACCGACTAGCGGGGGGGTGGGGGATACGCAGTATTTT
NA	TRBV27	NA	TRBJ2-1	CASSQGDEQFF	TGTGCCAGCAGTCAGGGCGATGAGCAGTTCTTC
NA	TRBV20-1	TRBD2	TRBJ2-7	CSAVAGGREYF	TGCAGTGCCGTAGCGGGGGGTCGAGAGTACTTC
NA	TRBV4-2	NA	TRBJ1-1	CASSHQQGKGNTEAFF	TGTGCCAGCAGCCATCAACAGGGTAAAGGGAACACTGAAGCTTTCTTT
few	TRBV6-5	TRBD1	TRBJ1-1	CASRAPGGGTEAFF	TGTGCCAGCAGGGCCCCAGGGGGCGGAACTGAAGCTTTCTTT
few	TRBV10-1	NA	TRBJ2-3	CASDRQAPSTDTQYF	TGCGCCAGCGACAGACAGGCACCTAGCACAGATACGCAGTATTTT
NA	TRBV18	TRBD1	TRBJ1-4	CASSPPGTAYMLFF	TGTGCCAGCTCACCACCGGGGACAGCCTACATGCTGTTTTTT
once	TRBV6-6	TRBD1	TRBJ2-7	CASSSVDRDMNEQYF	TGTGCCAGCAGTTCGGTAGACAGGGATATGAACGAGCAGTACTTC
NA	TRBV7-2	TRBD1	TRBJ1-2	CASSETGTGPAYGYTF	TGTGCCAGCAGCGAAACCGGGACAGGGCCCGCCTATGGCTACACCTTC
few	TRBV25-1	NA	TRBJ2-1	CASSELGPPEFNEQFF	TGTGCCAGCAGTGAACTAGGCCCGCCCGAATTCAATGAGCAGTTCTTC
NA	TRBV7-2	TRBD1	TRBJ1-1	CASSLVPLQGAEAFF	TGTGCCAGCAGCTTAGTACCTCTGCAGGGGGCCGAAGCTTTCTTT
NA	TRBV28	NA	TRBJ2-7	CASSVRWEQYF	TGTGCCAGCAGTGTCCGGTGGGAGCAGTACTTC
NA	TRBV10-2	NA	TRBJ2-5	CASSSANLPGETQYF	TGCGCCAGCAGTTCAGCAAACTTGCCAGGGGAGACCCAGTACTTC
NA	TRBV19	NA	TRBJ1-2	CASSIFPGAINYGYTF	TGTGCCAGTAGTATCTTTCCAGGGGCAATCAACTATGGCTACACCTTC
once	TRBV19	NA	TRBJ2-5	CASLLLLSGNGETQYF	TGTGCCAGTCTACTACTCCTTTCGGGGAACGGGGAGACCCAGTACTTC
once	TRBV7-9	TRBD2	TRBJ2-7	CASSSSSGRAYEQYF	TGTGCCAGCAGCTCCTCTAGCGGGAGGGCTTACGAGCAGTACTTC
NA	TRBV19	NA	TRBJ2-7	CASSIGAGSEQYF	TGTGCCAGTAGTATAGGGGCGGGGAGCGAGCAGTACTTC
NA	TRBV5-5	TRBD1	TRBJ2-7	CASSLKDGGDRIIYEQYF	TGTGCCAGCAGCTTGAAAGATGGAGGGGACAGGATTATCTACGAGCAGTACTTC
NA	TRBV29-1	NA	TRBJ1-1	CSFTLNTEAFF	TGCAGCTTTACTTTGAACACTGAAGCTTTCTTT
few	TRBV6-1	TRBD1	TRBJ2-7	CASSEDSGQGPYEQYF	TGTGCCAGCAGTGAAGATAGTGGACAGGGACCTTACGAGCAGTACTTC
NA	TRBV5-1	TRBD1	TRBJ2-7	CASSQLGSWDSIYEQYF	TGCGCCAGCAGCCAGCTTGGATCTTGGGACAGTATTTACGAGCAGTACTTC
NA	TRBV19	NA	TRBJ1-1	CASSMNSLNTEAFF	TGTGCCAGTAGTATGAACAGCCTGAACACTGAAGCTTTCTTT
NA	TRBV5-1	NA	TRBJ1-6	CASSRQGMRSYNSPLHF	TGCGCCAGCAGCCGTCAGGGTATGCGCTCCTATAATTCACCCCTCCACTTT
NA	TRBV6-6	TRBD2	TRBJ2-7	CASIYRGQRESYEQYF	TGTGCCAGCATTTATAGGGGCCAGCGGGAGTCCTACGAGCAGTACTTC
NA	TRBV6-5	TRBD1	TRBJ2-4	CASSSDRVAKNIQYF	TGTGCCAGCAGTAGCGACAGGGTGGCCAAAAACATTCAGTACTTC
once	TRBV5-4	TRBD1	TRBJ2-1	CASGRRDSNEQFF	TGTGCCAGCGGCCGAAGGGACAGTAATGAGCAGTTCTTC
NA	TRBV5-6	NA	TRBJ2-7	CASSPGSQGEQYF	TGTGCCAGCAGCCCCGGGAGTCAGGGCGAGCAGTACTTC
NA	TRBV19	TRBD1	TRBJ2-7	CASSPRGQTYEQYF	TGTGCCAGTAGTCCCCGGGGACAGACCTACGAGCAGTACTTC
NA	TRBV4-2	NA	TRBJ2-7	CASSREDTLPYEQYF	TGTGCCAGCAGCCGAGAGGACACCCTCCCCTACGAGCAGTACTTC
once	TRBV15	NA	TRBJ1-2	CATSRDQVGKRGYTF	TGTGCCACCAGCAGAGATCAGGTCGGGAAGCGAGGCTACACCTTC
NA	TRBV27	NA	TRBJ2-7	CASSLTSENEQYF	TGTGCCAGCAGTTTAACTTCGGAGAACGAGCAGTACTTC
NA	TRBV28	NA	TRBJ2-1	CASSPPLGSAGYNEQFF	TGTGCCAGCAGCCCCCCGCTGGGGTCGGCGGGGTACAATGAGCAGTTCTTC
NA	TRBV10-3	NA	TRBJ1-2	CAIRSAGDISGYTF	TGTGCCATCAGGTCGGCAGGCGATATTTCTGGCTACACCTTC
once	TRBV6-5	NA	TRBJ1-1	CASFTGGNRREAFF	TGTGCCAGCTTTACGGGGGGAAATCGACGCGAAGCTTTCTTT
NA	TRBV9	NA	TRBJ2-2	CASSVGRETGTGELFF	TGTGCCAGCAGCGTAGGTCGTGAGACGGGGACCGGGGAGCTGTTTTTT
NA	TRBV6-2/TRBV6-3	NA	TRBJ2-7	CASSTWESGYEQYF	TGTGCCAGCAGTACTTGGGAGAGTGGCTACGAGCAGTACTTC
NA	TRBV27	NA	TRBJ2-5	CASSPRGETQYF	TGTGCCAGCAGTCCCCGGGGAGAGACCCAGTACTTC
NA	TRBV2	NA	TRBJ1-2	CASSARQVYGYTF	TGTGCCAGCAGTGCACGACAGGTCTATGGCTACACCTTC
NA	TRBV6-2/TRBV6-3	NA	TRBJ1-1	CASSYGGGPNTEAFF	TGTGCCAGCAGTTACGGGGGAGGGCCAAACACTGAAGCTTTCTTT
NA	TRBV9	NA	TRBJ1-2	CASSVGGEPNYGYTF	TGTGCCAGCAGCGTTGGGGGCGAACCAAACTATGGCTACACCTTC
medium-sized	TRBV4-3	NA	TRBJ2-2	CASSQDSRGTGTGELFF	TGCGCCAGCAGCCAAGATTCTCGCGGGACGGGCACCGGGGAGCTGTTTTTT
NA	TRBV5-1	NA	TRBJ2-3	CASSLGGPSTDTQYF	TGCGCCAGCAGCTTGGGAGGGCCGAGCACAGATACGCAGTATTTT
few	TRBV4-1	TRBD1	TRBJ2-7	CASSLQQGIEQYF	TGCGCCAGCAGCCTTCAACAGGGGATCGAGCAGTACTTC
NA	TRBV5-6	TRBD1	TRBJ1-2	CASSYRQGDNYGYTF	TGTGCCAGCAGCTACCGACAGGGGGATAACTATGGCTACACCTTC
NA	TRBV24-1	TRBD2	TRBJ2-2	CATSALLGSGDPGELFF	TGTGCCACCAGTGCCCTGCTGGGTAGCGGGGACCCCGGGGAGCTGTTTTTT
NA	TRBV19	NA	TRBJ1-5	CASSLAGPSNQPQHF	TGTGCCAGTAGTCTGGCAGGGCCTAGCAATCAGCCCCAGCATTTT
once	TRBV28	TRBD2	TRBJ2-5	CASSIAGGETQYF	TGTGCCAGCAGTATAGCGGGAGGAGAGACCCAGTACTTC
NA	TRBV19	TRBD1	TRBJ2-5	CASRTGTAQETQYF	TGTGCCAGTAGGACCGGGACAGCCCAAGAGACCCAGTACTTC
NA	TRBV3-1/TRBV3-2	TRBD2	TRBJ2-3	CASSQEKEFWAGGLDTQYF	TGTGCCAGCAGCCAAGAGAAGGAGTTTTGGGCGGGGGGTCTGGATACGCAGTATTTT
NA	TRBV3-1/TRBV3-2	NA	TRBJ1-3	CASSQAFRVLGNTIYF	TGTGCCAGCAGCCAAGCGTTCAGGGTTCTCGGAAACACCATATATTTT